This T cell receptor beta chain was retrieved from a study of T cell repertoires in cytomegalovirus infection. As for the study in general: Indications of both CMV infection and matching HLA type were provided by public TCR beta signatures.

TCRdb reprocessed the reads with MiXCR, giving one entry per CDR3 protein. The repertoire includes some 280,000 distinct CDR3 sequences, roughly 15% of them detected once, and 8.8% sits in the top ten. General study points: Using cumulative public TCR beta family frequency, the authors identified those who carried CMV together with the relevant HLA. HLA-C-restricted CMV clonotypes gave the most frequent clonotype in two of eight donors.

This clonotype appeared many times. Its antigen is unknown. The CDR3 has 17 residues. V trimming: 3 bases; J trimming: 5 bases; junction bases outside the gene matches: 11. Germline V lookup: CDR1 LNHNV, CDR2 YYDKDF (reference sequence). The sequence derives from a human donor in good health (CMV status not recorded). Some clones in this sample may be carry-over from other donors' samples. Source material: PBMCs. The chain couples TRBV15 to TRBJ2-1; 9 nucleotides match TRBD1. CDR3 region: CATSRGIQGAADNEQFF. In DNA, the CDR3 is TGTGCCACCAGCAGGGGCATACAGGGGGCTGCGGACAATGAGCAGTTCTTC. The complete variable domain, with remaining parts taken from reference TRBV15 and TRBJ2-1, reads DAMVIQNPRYQVTQFGKPVTLSCSQTLNHNVMYWYQQKSSQAPKLLFHYYDKDFNNEADTPDNFQSRRPNTSFCFLDIRSPGLGDTAMYLCATSRGIQGAADNEQFFGPGTRLTVL.